This T cell receptor beta chain was sequenced during a study of CD8+CD57+ T cells in acquired aplastic anemia. Study in general: Average DNA yield from sorted CD4+ and CD8+ cells was around 3.2 ug. The study obtained 11 million or so reads on average for CD4+ cells from healthy donors. Points from the study as a whole: Patients versus controls showed no significant CD8+ Simpson's diversity difference. Comparison of patients with controls identified about 30 shared CD8+ CDR3 sequences.

CDR3 and TCR beta VDJ profiling relied on genomic DNA as the template. TCRdb re-called the reads through MiXCR, storing one row per CDR3 protein. The repertoire holds roughly 64,000 distinct CDR3 sequences, with less than 65% as singletons. In the case of this clonotype: Its specificity is unknown.

The clonotype was recovered from a human donor in good health, serving as a control. Sequences were obtained from sorted CD4+, CD8+, or CD8+CD57+ T cells (not recorded which) from PBMCs.

The CDR3 nucleotides are TGTGCCACCAGCAGGATTAGCGGGGGTTACGACGAGCAGTACTTC. Encoded protein: CATSRISGGYDEQYF. The chain combines TRBV15 with TRBJ2-7; 9 nucleotides align to TRBD2. This CDR3 is built from 15 residues. Trimming removed 3 bases from V and 5 bases from J; junction bases left unmatched: 8. CDR1 and CDR2 (germline): LNHNV, YYDKDF (reference sequence).